This passage covers 2 T cell receptor beta chains from one sample sequenced in a study of OX40 agonist ivuxolimab in advanced cancers. Libraries were prepared by immunoSEQ multiplex PCR; TCRdb keeps only in-frame clonotypes and omits some of them. The table has over 55,000 clones, just under 90% seen once. The specimen was CD4+ or CD8+ T cells sorted from blood, collected in a trial of the OX40 agonist ivuxolimab. The origin of the receptors is an adult with an advanced solid tumor such as melanoma, head and neck, liver or kidney cancer.

The V and J genes are TRBV15 and TRBJ2-7; a possible D gene is TRBD2 (6 bases). The CDR3 runs 14 residues. Germline V CDR1 and CDR2: LNHNV, YYDKDF (reference sequence). V was pared by 1 base and J by 1 base, with 8 bases between. In DNA, the CDR3 is TGTGCCACCAGCAGAGGCGGGGCTTCCTACGAGCAGTACTTC. Encoded protein: CATSRGGASYEQYF. Looking up the rest from reference TRBV15 and TRBJ2-7 gives the full variable domain: DAMVIQNPRYQVTQFGKPVTLSCSQTLNHNVMYWYQQKSSQAPKLLFHYYDKDFNNEADTPDNFQSRRPNTSFCFLDIRSPGLGDTAMYLCATSRGGASYEQYFGPGTRLTVT.

The rearrangement uses TRBV21-1 and TRBJ1-1. TRBV21-1 counts as a pseudogene. The CDR3 is 19 amino acids. Here the CDR3 DNA reads TGTGCCAGCAGCACGATTACAGGGACTTTAACCCCTATGGGGACTGAAGCTTTCTTT. Its translation is CASSTITGTLTPMGTEAFF.